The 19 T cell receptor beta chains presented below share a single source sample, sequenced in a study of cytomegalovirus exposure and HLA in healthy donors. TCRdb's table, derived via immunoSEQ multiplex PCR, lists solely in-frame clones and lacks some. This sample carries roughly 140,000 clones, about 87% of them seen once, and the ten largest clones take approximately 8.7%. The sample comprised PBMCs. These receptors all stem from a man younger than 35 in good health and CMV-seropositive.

CDR3 sequence: CASSPPQGDTEAFF. CDR3 bases: TGTGCCAGCTCACCGCCGCAGGGGGACACTGAAGCTTTCTTT. The genes are TRBV18 and TRBJ1-1; TRBD1 agrees at 7 bases. Unmatched junction bases numbered 4, after V lost 3 bases and J lost 3 bases. Germline CDR1 KGHSH, CDR2 LQKENI. There are 14 residues in the CDR3. The full variable domain, completed using reference TRBV18 and TRBJ1-1, is NAGVMQNPRHLVRRRGQEARLRCSPMKGHSHVYWYRQLPEEGLKFMVYLQKENIIDESGMPKERFSAEFPKEGPSILRIQQVVRGDSAAYFCASSPPQGDTEAFFGQGTRLTVV.

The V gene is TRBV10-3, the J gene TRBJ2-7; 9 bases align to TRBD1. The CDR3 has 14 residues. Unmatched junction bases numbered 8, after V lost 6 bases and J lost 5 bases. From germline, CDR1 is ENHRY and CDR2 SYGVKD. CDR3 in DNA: TGTGCCATCAGCCAAGCACAGGGGGCGGACGAGCAGTACTTC. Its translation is CAISQAQGADEQYF.

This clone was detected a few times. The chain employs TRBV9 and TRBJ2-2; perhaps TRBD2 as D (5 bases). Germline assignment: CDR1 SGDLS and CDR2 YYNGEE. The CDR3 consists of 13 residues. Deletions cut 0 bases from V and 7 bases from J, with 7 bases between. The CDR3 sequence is CASSVGGVGELFF. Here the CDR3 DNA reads TGTGCCAGCAGCGTAGGGGGAGTCGGGGAGCTGTTTTTT.

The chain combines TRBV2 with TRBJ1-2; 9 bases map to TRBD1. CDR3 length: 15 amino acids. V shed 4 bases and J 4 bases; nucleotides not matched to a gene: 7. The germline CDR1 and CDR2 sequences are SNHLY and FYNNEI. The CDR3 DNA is TGTGCCAGCAGTGTATCGGGACAGGGAGGCTATGGCTACACCTTC. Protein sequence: CASSVSGQGGYGYTF.

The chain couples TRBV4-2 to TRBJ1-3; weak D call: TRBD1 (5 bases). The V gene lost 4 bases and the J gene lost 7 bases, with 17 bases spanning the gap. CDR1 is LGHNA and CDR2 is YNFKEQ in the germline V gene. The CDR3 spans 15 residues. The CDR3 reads CASSPKEGPANTIYF. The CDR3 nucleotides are TGTGCCAGCAGCCCCAAGGAGGGGCCAGCGAACACCATATATTTT.

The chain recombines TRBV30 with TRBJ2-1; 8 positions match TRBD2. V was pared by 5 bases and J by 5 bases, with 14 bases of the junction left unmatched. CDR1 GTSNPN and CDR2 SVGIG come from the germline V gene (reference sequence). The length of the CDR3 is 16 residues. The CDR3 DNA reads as TGTGCCTGGGTCCCTCTCAGCGGGAGAGGGAACAATGAGCAGTTCTTC. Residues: CAWVPLSGRGNNEQFF.

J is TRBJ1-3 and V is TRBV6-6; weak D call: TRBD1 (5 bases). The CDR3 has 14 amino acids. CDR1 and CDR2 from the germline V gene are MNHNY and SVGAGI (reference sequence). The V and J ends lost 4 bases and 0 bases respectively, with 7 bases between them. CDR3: CASSSTASGNTIYF. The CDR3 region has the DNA TGTGCCAGCAGTTCGACAGCCTCTGGAAACACCATATATTTT.

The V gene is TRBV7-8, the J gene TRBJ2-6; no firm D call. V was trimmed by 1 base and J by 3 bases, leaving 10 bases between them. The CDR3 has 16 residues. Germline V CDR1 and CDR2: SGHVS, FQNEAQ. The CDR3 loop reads CASSLVGLFGANVLTF. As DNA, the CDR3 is TGTGCCAGCAGCTTAGTTGGGCTCTTTGGGGCCAACGTCCTGACTTTC.

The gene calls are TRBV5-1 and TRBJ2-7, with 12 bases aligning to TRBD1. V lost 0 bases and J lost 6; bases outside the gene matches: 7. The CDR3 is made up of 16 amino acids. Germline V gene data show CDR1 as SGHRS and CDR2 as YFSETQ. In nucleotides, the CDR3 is TGCGCCAGCAGCTTGGGGGACAGGGGGCTATTCTCCGAGCAGTACTTC. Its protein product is CASSLGDRGLFSEQYF.

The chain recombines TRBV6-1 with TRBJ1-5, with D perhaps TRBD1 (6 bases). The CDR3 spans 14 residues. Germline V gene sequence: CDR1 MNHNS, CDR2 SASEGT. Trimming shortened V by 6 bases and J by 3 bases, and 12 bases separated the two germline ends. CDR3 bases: TGTGCCAGCAGCCGGGGGGGGGCCAATCAGCCCCAGCATTTT. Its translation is CASSRGGANQPQHF.

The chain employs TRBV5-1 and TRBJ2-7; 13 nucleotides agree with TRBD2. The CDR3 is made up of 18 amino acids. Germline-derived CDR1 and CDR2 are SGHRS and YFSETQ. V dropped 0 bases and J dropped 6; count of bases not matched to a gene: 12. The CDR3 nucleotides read TGCGCCAGCAGCTTGGGGACTAGCGGGAGCTCCGTACGAGGCGAGCAGTACTTC. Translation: CASSLGTSGSSVRGEQYF.

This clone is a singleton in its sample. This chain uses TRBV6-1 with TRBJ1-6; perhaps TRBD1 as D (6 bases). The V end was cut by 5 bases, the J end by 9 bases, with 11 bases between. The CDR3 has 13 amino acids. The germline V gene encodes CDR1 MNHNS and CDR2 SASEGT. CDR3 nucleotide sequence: TGTGCCAGCAGTATCCTACAGGGTTCACCCCTCCACTTT. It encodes CASSILQGSPLHF.

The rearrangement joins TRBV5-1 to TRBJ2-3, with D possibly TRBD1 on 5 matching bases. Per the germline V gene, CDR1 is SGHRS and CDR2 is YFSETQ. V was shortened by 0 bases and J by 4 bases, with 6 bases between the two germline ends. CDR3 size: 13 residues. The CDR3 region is CASSLEGADTQYF. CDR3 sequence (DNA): TGCGCCAGCAGCTTGGAAGGGGCAGATACGCAGTATTTT.

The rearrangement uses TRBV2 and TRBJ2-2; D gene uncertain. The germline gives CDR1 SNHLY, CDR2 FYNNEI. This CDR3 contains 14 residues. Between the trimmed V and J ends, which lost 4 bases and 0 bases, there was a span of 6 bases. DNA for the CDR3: TGTGCCAGCAGTGGGGCCCCGAACACCGGGGAGCTGTTTTTT. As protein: CASSGAPNTGELFF. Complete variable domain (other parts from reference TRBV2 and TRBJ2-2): EPEVTQTPSHQVTQMGQEVILRCVPISNHLYFYWYRQILGQKVEFLVSFYNNEISEKSEIFDDQFSVERPDGSNFTLKIRSTKLEDSAMYFCASSGAPNTGELFFGEGSRLTVL.

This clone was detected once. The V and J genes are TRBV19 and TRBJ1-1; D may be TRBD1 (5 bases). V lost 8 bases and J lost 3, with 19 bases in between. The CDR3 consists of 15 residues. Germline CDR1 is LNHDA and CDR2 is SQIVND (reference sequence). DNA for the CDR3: TGTGCCAGTCGGGACTCTATAACCCCCCACACTGAAGCTTTCTTT. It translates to CASRDSITPHTEAFF. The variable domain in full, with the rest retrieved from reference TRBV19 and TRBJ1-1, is DGGITQSPKYLFRKEGQNVTLSCEQNLNHDAMYWYRQDPGQGLRLIYYSQIVNDFQKGDIAEGYSVSREKKESFPLTVTSAQKNPTAFYLCASRDSITPHTEAFFGQGTRLTVV.

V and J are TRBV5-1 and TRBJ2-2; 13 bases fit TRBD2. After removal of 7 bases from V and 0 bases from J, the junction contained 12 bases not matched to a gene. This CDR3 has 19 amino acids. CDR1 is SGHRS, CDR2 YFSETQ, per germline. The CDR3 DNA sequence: TGCGCCAGCGACTCCGGAGGACTAGCGGGAGTTACGAACACCGGGGAGCTGTTTTTT. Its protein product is CASDSGGLAGVTNTGELFF.

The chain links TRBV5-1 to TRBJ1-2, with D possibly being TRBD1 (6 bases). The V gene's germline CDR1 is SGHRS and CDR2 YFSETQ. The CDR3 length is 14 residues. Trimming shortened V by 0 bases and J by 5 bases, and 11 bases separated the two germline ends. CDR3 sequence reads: CASSLASRGYGYTF. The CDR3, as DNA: TGCGCCAGCAGCTTGGCCAGCAGGGGTTATGGCTACACCTTC.

The chain's CDR3 is CASSLAPAQSNYGYTF. The CDR3 DNA reads TGCGCCAGCAGCTTGGCCCCGGCACAGTCTAACTATGGCTACACCTTC. The chain uses TRBV5-1 and TRBJ1-2, with D unresolved. The CDR3 has 16 amino acids. CDR1 and CDR2 (germline): SGHRS, YFSETQ. Trimming took 0 bases from V and 0 from J, leaving 12 bases between them.

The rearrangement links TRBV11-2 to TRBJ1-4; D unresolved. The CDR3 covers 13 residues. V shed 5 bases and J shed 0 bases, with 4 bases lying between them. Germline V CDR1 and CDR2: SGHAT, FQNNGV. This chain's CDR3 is CASSPATNEKLFF. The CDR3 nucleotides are TGTGCCAGCAGCCCTGCAACTAATGAAAAACTGTTTTTT.